Listed here are 24 T cell receptor beta chains from one sample, sequenced in a study of T cells after yellow fever vaccination. Each CDR3 protein is one row after TCRdb ran MiXCR on the 5' RACE reads. The sample lists around 50,000 distinct CDR3 sequences; 7.4% were seen once. Sequencing used CD8+ T cells sorted from PBMCs, obtained roughly 15 days after the first yellow fever vaccination. The receptors shown here come from a man between 18 and 35 years old who received the YFV17D yellow fever vaccine.

Regarding this clonotype: This sequence may be a read error, since a much larger clone differs from it by one base. The chain combines TRBV12-3 or TRBV12-4 with TRBJ2-1; D perhaps matches TRBD1 (5 bases). This CDR3 region has 16 residues. The V end lost 3 bases, the J end lost 9 bases, and 21 bases lay between the germline ends. The CDR3 coding sequence is TGTGCCAGCAGTTTCACCCGGACCATGCAGGGCGGTGAGCAGTTCTTC. It is translated as CASSFTRTMQGGEQFF.

This chain uses TRBV5-4 with TRBJ1-2; the match to TRBD1 covers 7 bases. Germline loops: CDR1 SGHNT, CDR2 YYREEE (reference sequence). The CDR3 runs to 13 residues. The V and J ends lost 0 bases and 7 bases, in that order; junction bases with no gene match: 3. DNA for the CDR3: TGTGCCAGCAGCTTGGGACAGGGACTTGGCTACACCTTC. Translating it yields CASSLGQGLGYTF.

This clonotype has at least ten counts. V is TRBV19 and J is TRBJ2-5; perhaps TRBD2 as D (7 bases). V lost 4 bases, J lost 1 base, and 13 bases lay in between. The CDR3 sequence is 15 residues long. Per the germline V gene, CDR1 is LNHDA and CDR2 is SQIVND (reference sequence). The CDR3 sequence is CASSRGRGAQETQYF. The CDR3 region has the DNA TGTGCCAGTAGTAGGGGCCGGGGGGCCCAAGAGACCCAGTACTTC.

Many counts were recorded for this clonotype. V gene TRBV7-6 combines with J gene TRBJ2-2; possibly TRBD1 for D (6 bases). The CDR3 covers 18 residues. V gave up 4 bases and J gave up 3 bases, with 21 bases separating them. Germline CDR1 reads SGHVS; CDR2 reads FNYEAQ. This chain's CDR3 is CASSSDRKNYADTGELFF. In DNA, the CDR3 is TGTGCCAGCAGCTCGGACAGAAAGAACTATGCGGACACCGGGGAGCTGTTTTTT.

This clonotype was counted at least ten times. The J gene is TRBJ1-4, the V gene TRBV10-3; a weak D match, TRBD1 (6 bases). Germline lookup yields CDR1 ENHRY and CDR2 SYGVKD. V shed 3 bases and J shed 6 bases, with 26 bases lying between them. The CDR3 sequence is 19 residues long. In DNA, the CDR3 is TGTGCCATCAGTGAAGGAGTATTGGACAGCGAGCAGACCGATGAAAAACTGTTTTTT. Amino acids: CAISEGVLDSEQTDEKLFF.

This clonotype was recorded at least ten times. V usage is TRBV20-1 and J usage is TRBJ2-5; D is unclear. The length of the CDR3 is 12 residues. The ends were cut back, 0 bases at V and 9 bases at J, with 11 bases in the middle. Germline CDR1 reads DFQATT; CDR2 reads SNEGSKA (reference sequence). CDR3: CSARDSSGPQYF. The CDR3 DNA is TGCAGTGCTAGAGATTCGTCGGGTCCCCAGTACTTC.

Ten or more counts support this clonotype. J is TRBJ1-1 and V is TRBV9; unclear D gene. Looked up from germline, CDR1 is SGDLS and CDR2 is YYNGEE. V was trimmed by 4 bases and J by 4 bases, leaving 8 bases between them. This CDR3 contains 12 residues. CDR3 amino acids: CASSSGSTEAFF. In nucleotides, the CDR3 is TGTGCCAGCAGCTCCGGGAGCACTGAAGCTTTCTTT.

This clonotype was detected many times. This sequence joins TRBV7-3 and TRBJ2-1; 8 positions agree with TRBD1. In germline, CDR1 is SGHTA, CDR2 FQGTGA. This CDR3 comprises 18 residues. V lost 0 bases and J lost 4; bases outside the gene matches: 11. The CDR3 loop reads CASSLTPPDRERYNEQFF. The CDR3, as DNA: TGTGCCAGCAGCTTAACCCCTCCGGACAGGGAAAGGTACAATGAGCAGTTCTTC.

The sample holds many counts of this clonotype. The genes are TRBV4-3 and TRBJ1-6; D unclear. This CDR3 is 15 amino acids long. Germline CDR1 LGHNA, CDR2 YSLEER. The V gene lost 4 bases and the J gene lost 5 bases, with 12 bases spanning the gap. CDR3 protein: CASSLWTGNNSPLHF. The CDR3 nucleotides are TGCGCCAGCAGCCTATGGACGGGGAATAATTCACCCCTCCACTTT.

This clonotype is large (0.1 to 1%) within its sample. The chain is built from TRBV7-2 and TRBJ2-1; 13 nucleotides line up with TRBD2. Per the germline V gene, CDR1 is SGHTA and CDR2 is FQGNSA. J was trimmed by 6 bases and V by 1 base; bases with no gene match: 0. The CDR3 is 15 amino acids. Here the CDR3 DNA reads TGTGCCAGCAGCTTAGGACTAGCGGGGGGCAATGAGCAGTTCTTC. Its protein is CASSLGLAGGNEQFF.

At least ten counts were recorded for this clonotype. The gene calls are TRBV6-2 or TRBV6-3 and TRBJ2-5; 7 nucleotides line up with TRBD1. Germline CDR1 MNHEY, CDR2 SVGEGT. V lost 0 bases and J lost 2; bases outside the gene matches: 3. This CDR3 spans 15 amino acids. CDR3 nucleotide sequence: TGTGCCAGCAGTTACTCCCCGACAGGGCAAGAGACCCAGTACTTC. It yields the protein CASSYSPTGQETQYF.

The sample holds one count of this clonotype. The chain combines TRBV6-5 with TRBJ2-7; D gene unclear. V lost 5 bases and J 1 base, leaving 6 bases between the germline ends. Germline CDR1 is MNHEY and CDR2 is SVGAGI. The CDR3 covers 12 residues. CDR3 sequence (DNA): TGTGCCAGCAGTGACGGATCCTACGAGCAGTACTTC. It specifies CASSDGSYEQYF.

The chain is built from TRBV7-9 and TRBJ2-2, with 9 bases fitting TRBD1. J was trimmed by 1 base and V by 5 bases; bases with no gene match: 8. Germline V gene data show CDR1 as SEHNR and CDR2 as FQNEAQ (reference sequence). The CDR3 extends over 17 amino acids. The DNA for the CDR3 is TGTGCCAGCAGCAACAGGACAGGGGCAATGAACACCGGGGAGCTGTTTTTT. Translating it yields CASSNRTGAMNTGELFF.

This clonotype was seen ten or more times. This chain connects TRBV6-5 to TRBJ1-2, with 7 bases identical to TRBD1. The CDR3 extends over 15 amino acids. J was trimmed by 6 bases and V by 0 bases; bases with no gene match: 7. CDR1 and CDR2 from the germline V gene are MNHEY and SVGAGI. The CDR3 DNA is TGTGCCAGCAGTTACTCGAATAAGGGGGCGGATGGCTACACCTTC. This encodes CASSYSNKGADGYTF.

The V call is TRBV5-4, the J call TRBJ1-1; D gene unclear. This CDR3 contains 15 residues. Germline-derived CDR1 and CDR2 are SGHNT and YYREEE (reference sequence). V shed 4 bases and J shed 3 bases, with 16 bases lying between them. The CDR3 reads CASSPTDGFYTEAFF. The DNA for the CDR3 is TGTGCCAGCAGCCCCACCGACGGATTTTACACTGAAGCTTTCTTT.

The rearrangement joins TRBV9 to TRBJ2-7; D call uncertain. The CDR3 contains 13 residues. The ends were cut back, 3 bases at V and 0 bases at J, with 7 bases in the middle. Germline values: CDR1 SGDLS, CDR2 YYNGEE. The CDR3 coding sequence is TGTGCCAGCAGCGCCGAGGTCTCCTACGAGCAGTACTTC. It codes for CASSAEVSYEQYF.

This clonotype has a count of ten or more. The rearrangement links TRBV13 to TRBJ2-1; the D is unclear. From germline, CDR1 is PRHDT and CDR2 FYEKMQ (reference sequence). Trimming took off 0 bases at V and 6 bases at J, with 3 bases between the two ends. This CDR3 comprises 12 residues. CDR3 sequence (DNA): TGTGCCAGCAGCTTAGGCCCCAATGAGCAGTTCTTC. Residues: CASSLGPNEQFF.

This clonotype was seen ten or more times. This rearrangement joins TRBV12-3 or TRBV12-4 to TRBJ1-5; the D is unclear. With 6 bases removed from V and 7 bases from J, the gap between germline ends came to 19 bases. The CDR3 is 15 residues long. CDR3 residues: CASRNLIHPSQPQHF. In DNA, the CDR3 is TGTGCCAGCAGAAACCTGATCCACCCCAGCCAGCCCCAGCATTTT.

This clonotype was counted ten times or more. This chain joins TRBV7-8 and TRBJ2-3; D not certain. This CDR3 is built from 13 residues. Per germline, CDR1 SGHVS and CDR2 FQNEAQ. V shed 4 bases and J shed 2 bases, with 7 bases lying between them. The CDR3 DNA is TGTGCCAGCAGCTCCCGGCTCACAGATACGCAGTATTTT. Its protein is CASSSRLTDTQYF.

This clonotype was detected ten times or more. V gene TRBV5-6 combines with J gene TRBJ2-7; TRBD1 might be the D (5 bases). V was cut by 0 bases and J by 2 bases, with 12 bases left in between. The CDR3 has 15 residues. CDR1 and CDR2 from the germline V gene are SGHDT and YYEEEE. The CDR3 bases are TGTGCCAGCAGCTTGGGGCAGGGCTACGCCTACGAGCAGTACTTC. Protein sequence: CASSLGQGYAYEQYF.

This clonotype was counted at least ten times. V usage is TRBV9 and J usage is TRBJ2-7; D is possibly TRBD1 or TRBD2 (5 bases each). CDR1 is SGDLS, CDR2 YYNGEE, per germline. V dropped 4 bases and J dropped 6 bases, with 20 bases sitting between them. The CDR3 consists of 15 residues. Here the CDR3 reads CASSSTPGPRGEQYF. The CDR3 DNA follows: TGTGCCAGCAGCTCTACGCCGGGACCGAGAGGCGAGCAGTACTTC.

This clonotype was detected many times. The rearrangement uses TRBV4-1 and TRBJ2-1; D remains ambiguous. Germline values: CDR1 MGHRA, CDR2 YSYEKL. Trimming cost V 0 bases and J 3 bases, with 3 bases left between them. The CDR3 extends over 13 amino acids. CDR3 in DNA: TGCGCCAGCAGCCAAGAGTACTACAATGAGCAGTTCTTC. Protein: CASSQEYYNEQFF.

This clonotype was detected ten times or more. The V call is TRBV18, the J call TRBJ2-3, with D uncertain. Trimming pared 3 bases from V and 1 base from J, leaving 2 bases between. Germline CDR1 reads KGHSH; CDR2 reads LQKENI. The CDR3 has 12 residues. The CDR3 protein is CASSPGTDTQYF. The CDR3 nucleotides read TGTGCCAGCTCACCTGGCACAGATACGCAGTATTTT.

This clonotype was observed at least ten times. The V and J genes are TRBV29-1 and TRBJ1-2; D might be TRBD1 (6 bases). Trimming stripped 5 bases from V and 7 bases from J, with 14 bases between. Germline V gives CDR1 SQVTM, CDR2 ANQGSEA. The CDR3 totals 12 residues. The CDR3 DNA reads as TGCAGCGTTTATCAGGGGTGGTTTGGCTACACCTTC. This translates into CSVYQGWFGYTF.